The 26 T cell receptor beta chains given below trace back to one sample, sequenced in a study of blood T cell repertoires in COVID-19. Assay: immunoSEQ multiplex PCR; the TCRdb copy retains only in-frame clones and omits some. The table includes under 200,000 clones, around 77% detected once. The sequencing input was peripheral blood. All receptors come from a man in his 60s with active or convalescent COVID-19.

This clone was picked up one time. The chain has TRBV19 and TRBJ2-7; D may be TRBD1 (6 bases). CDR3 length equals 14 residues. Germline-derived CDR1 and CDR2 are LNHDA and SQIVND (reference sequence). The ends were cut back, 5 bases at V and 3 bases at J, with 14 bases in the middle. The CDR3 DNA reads TGTGCCAGTAGTGCCTCCAGGGGAGACTACGAGCAGTACTTC. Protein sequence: CASSASRGDYEQYF.

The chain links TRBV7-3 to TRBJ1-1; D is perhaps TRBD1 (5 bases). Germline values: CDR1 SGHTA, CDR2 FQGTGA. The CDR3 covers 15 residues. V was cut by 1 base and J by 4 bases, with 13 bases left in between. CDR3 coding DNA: TGTGCCAGCAGCTTAAGTCCAGGGAGGGCCACTGAAGCTTTCTTT. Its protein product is CASSLSPGRATEAFF.

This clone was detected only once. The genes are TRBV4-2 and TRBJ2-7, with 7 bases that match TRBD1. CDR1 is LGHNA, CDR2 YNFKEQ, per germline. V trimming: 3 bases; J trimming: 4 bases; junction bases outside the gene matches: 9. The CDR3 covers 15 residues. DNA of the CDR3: TGTGCCAGCAGCCAGGCCGGGACAGTGATTTACGAGCAGTACTTC. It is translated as CASSQAGTVIYEQYF.

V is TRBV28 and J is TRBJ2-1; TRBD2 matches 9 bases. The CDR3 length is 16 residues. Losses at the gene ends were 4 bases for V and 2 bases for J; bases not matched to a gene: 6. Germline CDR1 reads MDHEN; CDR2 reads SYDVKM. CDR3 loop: CASSSPAGGAYNEQFF. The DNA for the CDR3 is TGTGCCAGCAGTTCACCAGCGGGAGGTGCCTACAATGAGCAGTTCTTC.

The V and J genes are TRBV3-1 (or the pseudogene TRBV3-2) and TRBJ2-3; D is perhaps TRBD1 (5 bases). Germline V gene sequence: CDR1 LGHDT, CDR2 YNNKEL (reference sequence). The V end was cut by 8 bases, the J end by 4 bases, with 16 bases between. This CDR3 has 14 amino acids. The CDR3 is CASFGHLKPDTQYF. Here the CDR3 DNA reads TGTGCCAGCTTCGGACACTTAAAACCAGATACGCAGTATTTT.

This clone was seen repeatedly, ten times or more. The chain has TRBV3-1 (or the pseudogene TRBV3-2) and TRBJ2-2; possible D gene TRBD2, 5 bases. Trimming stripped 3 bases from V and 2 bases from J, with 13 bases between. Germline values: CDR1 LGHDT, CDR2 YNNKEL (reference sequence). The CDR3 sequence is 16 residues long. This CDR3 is CASSHASGLNTGELFF. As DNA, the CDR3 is TGTGCCAGCAGCCATGCGAGCGGACTCAACACCGGGGAGCTGTTTTTT.

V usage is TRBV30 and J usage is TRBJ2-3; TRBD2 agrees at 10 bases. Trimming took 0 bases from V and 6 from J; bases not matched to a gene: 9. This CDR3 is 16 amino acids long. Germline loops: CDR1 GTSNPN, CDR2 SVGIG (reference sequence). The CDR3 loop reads CAWSVWSSGSVDTQYF. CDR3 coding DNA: TGTGCCTGGAGTGTATGGTCTAGCGGGAGTGTGGATACGCAGTATTTT.

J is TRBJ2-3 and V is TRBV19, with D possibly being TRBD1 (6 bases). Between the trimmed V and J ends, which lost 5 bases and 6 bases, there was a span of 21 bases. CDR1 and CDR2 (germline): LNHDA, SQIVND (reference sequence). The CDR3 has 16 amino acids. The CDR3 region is CASSPDRPYREDTQYF. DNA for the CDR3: TGTGCCAGTAGTCCAGATCGGCCTTACAGGGAGGATACGCAGTATTTT.

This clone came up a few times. Here the CDR3 DNA reads TGTGCCAGCAGCCGCGGACTAGCGGACACCTACGAGCAGTACTTC. Residues: CASSRGLADTYEQYF. This rearrangement joins TRBV5-4 to TRBJ2-7, with 10 positions matching TRBD2. Germline trimming cut 4 bases from V and 2 bases from J; bases unmatched to any gene: 6. CDR3 length: 15 residues. Looked up from germline, CDR1 is SGHNT and CDR2 is YYREEE (reference sequence).

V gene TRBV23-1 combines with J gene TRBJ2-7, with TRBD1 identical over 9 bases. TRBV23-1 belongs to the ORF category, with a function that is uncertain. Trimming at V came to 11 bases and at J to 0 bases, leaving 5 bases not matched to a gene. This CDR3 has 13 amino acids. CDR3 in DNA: TGCGCCCAAAGGGGACAGGGCTCCTACGAGCAGTACTTC. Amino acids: CAQRGQGSYEQYF.

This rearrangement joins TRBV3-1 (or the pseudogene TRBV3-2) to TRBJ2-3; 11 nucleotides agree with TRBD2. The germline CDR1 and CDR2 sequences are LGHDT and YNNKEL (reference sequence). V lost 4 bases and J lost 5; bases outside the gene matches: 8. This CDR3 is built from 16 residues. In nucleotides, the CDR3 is TGTGCCAGCAGCCTAGCGGGAGGGCCAGAAAGAGATACGCAGTATTTT. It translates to CASSLAGGPERDTQYF.

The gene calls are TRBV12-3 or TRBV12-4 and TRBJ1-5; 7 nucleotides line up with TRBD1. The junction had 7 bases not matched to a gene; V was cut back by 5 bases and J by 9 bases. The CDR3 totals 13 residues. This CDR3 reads CASSKNRGGPQHF. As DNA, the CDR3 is TGTGCCAGCAGTAAAAACAGGGGAGGGCCCCAGCATTTT.

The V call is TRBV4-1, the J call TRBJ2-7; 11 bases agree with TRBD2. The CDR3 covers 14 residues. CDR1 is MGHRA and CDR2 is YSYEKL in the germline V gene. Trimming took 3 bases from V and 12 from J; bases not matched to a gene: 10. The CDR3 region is CASSHAGLAERRYF. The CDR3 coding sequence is TGCGCCAGCAGCCACGCGGGACTAGCGGAGAGAAGGTACTTC.

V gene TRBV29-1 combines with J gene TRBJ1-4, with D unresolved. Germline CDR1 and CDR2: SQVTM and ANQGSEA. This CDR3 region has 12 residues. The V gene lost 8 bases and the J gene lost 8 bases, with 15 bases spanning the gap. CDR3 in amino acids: CSYGLGGEKLFF. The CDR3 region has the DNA TGCAGCTACGGTCTCGGCGGAGAAAAACTGTTTTTT.

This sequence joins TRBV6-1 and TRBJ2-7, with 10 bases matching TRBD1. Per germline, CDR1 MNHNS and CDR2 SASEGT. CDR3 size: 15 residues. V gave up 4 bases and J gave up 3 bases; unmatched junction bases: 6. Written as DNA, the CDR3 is TGTGCCAGCAGTGCAGCGGACAGGGGGGGCTACGAGCAGTACTTC. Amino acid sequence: CASSAADRGGYEQYF.

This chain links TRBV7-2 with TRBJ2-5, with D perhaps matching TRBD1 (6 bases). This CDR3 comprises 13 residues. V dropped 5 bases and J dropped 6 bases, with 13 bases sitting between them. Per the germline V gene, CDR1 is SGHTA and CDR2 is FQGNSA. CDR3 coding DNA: TGTGCCAGCAGCCACTACAGGGAAAAGACCCAGTACTTC. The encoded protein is CASSHYREKTQYF.

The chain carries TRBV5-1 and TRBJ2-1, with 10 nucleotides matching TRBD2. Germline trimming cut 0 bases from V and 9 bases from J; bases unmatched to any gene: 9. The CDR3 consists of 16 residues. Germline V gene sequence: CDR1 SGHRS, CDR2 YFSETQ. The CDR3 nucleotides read TGCGCCAGCAGCTTGGGGGATCTAGCGGGAGTTAGTGAGCAGTTCTTC. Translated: CASSLGDLAGVSEQFF.

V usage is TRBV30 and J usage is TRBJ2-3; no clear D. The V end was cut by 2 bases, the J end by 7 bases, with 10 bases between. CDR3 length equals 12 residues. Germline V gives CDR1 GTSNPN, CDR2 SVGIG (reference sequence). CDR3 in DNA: TGTGCCTGGAGTTGGGCATCAAATACGCAGTATTTT. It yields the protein CAWSWASNTQYF. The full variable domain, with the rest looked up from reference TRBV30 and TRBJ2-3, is SQTIHQWPATLVQPVGSPLSLECTVEGTSNPNLYWYRQAAGRGLQLLFYSVGIGQISSEVPQNLSASRPQDRQFILSSKKLLLSDSGFYLCAWSWASNTQYFGPGTRLTVL.

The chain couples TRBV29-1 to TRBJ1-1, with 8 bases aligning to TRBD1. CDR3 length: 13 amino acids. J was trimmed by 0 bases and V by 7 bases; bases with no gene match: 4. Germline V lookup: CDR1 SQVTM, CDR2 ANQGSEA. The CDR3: CSAAGQVNTEAFF. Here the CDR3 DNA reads TGCAGCGCCGCGGGACAGGTGAACACTGAAGCTTTCTTT.

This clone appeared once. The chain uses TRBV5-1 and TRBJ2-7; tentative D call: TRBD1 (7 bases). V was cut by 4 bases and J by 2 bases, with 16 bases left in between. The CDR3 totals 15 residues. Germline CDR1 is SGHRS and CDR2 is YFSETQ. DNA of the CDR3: TGCGCCAGCAGCCTGACAGGGACTCTAACCTACGAGCAGTACTTC. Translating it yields CASSLTGTLTYEQYF. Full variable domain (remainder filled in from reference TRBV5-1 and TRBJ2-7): KAGVTQTPRYLIKTRGQQVTLSCSPISGHRSVSWYQQTPGQGLQFLFEYFSETQRNKGNFPGRFSGRQFSNSRSEMNVSTLELGDSALYLCASSLTGTLTYEQYFGPGTRLTVT.

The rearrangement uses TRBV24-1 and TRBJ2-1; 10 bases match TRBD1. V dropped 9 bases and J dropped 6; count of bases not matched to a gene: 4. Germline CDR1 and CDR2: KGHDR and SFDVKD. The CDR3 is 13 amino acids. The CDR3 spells CATGDRGGNEQFF. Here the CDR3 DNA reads TGTGCCACCGGGGACAGGGGCGGCAATGAGCAGTTCTTC.

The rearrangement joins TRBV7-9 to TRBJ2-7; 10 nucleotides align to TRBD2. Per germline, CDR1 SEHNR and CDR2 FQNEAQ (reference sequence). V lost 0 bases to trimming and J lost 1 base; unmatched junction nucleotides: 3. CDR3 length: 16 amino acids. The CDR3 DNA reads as TGTGCCAGCAGCTTAGCGCAACTAGCGGGGTCCTACGAGCAGTACTTC. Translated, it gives CASSLAQLAGSYEQYF.

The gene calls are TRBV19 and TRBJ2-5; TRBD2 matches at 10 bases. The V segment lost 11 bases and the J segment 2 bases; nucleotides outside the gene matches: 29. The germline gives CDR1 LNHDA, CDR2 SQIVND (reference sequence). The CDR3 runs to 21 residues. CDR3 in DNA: TGTGCCCTGGGCCCGTTTCTGGCCTCGTTTACTAGCGGGACTCGTCAAGAGACCCAGTACTTC. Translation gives CALGPFLASFTSGTRQETQYF.

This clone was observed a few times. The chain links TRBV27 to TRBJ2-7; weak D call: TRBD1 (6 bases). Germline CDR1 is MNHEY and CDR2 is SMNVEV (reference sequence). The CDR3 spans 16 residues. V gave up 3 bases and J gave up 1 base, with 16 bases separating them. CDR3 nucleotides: TGTGCCAGCAGTTTTTTGGCCTATGGACAGTCCTACGAGCAGTACTTC. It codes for CASSFLAYGQSYEQYF.

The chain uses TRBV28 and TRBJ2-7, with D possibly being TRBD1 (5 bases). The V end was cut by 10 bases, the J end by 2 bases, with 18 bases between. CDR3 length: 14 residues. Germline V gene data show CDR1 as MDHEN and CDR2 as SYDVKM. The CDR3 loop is CATHPGNVAYEQYF. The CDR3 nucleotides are TGTGCCACCCACCCAGGGAACGTTGCCTACGAGCAGTACTTC.

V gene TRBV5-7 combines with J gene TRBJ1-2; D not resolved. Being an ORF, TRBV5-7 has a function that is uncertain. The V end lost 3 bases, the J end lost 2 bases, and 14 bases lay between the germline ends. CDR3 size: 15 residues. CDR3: CASSSSEETNYGYTF. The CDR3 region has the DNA TGTGCCAGCAGCTCGTCGGAGGAGACAAACTATGGCTACACCTTC.